The present TCR beta chain was sequenced within a study of T cells in Graves' hyperthyroidism and ophthalmopathy. The CDR3 regions of TCR beta were amplified from RNA transcripts. Primed by the HTBI set, a first-round RT-PCR was run on the TCR CDR3. One entry per CDR3 protein, called by TCRdb with MiXCR from the multiplex PCR reads. The data show about 610,000 distinct CDR3 sequences, 14% to 15% seen once. This CDR3 contains 16 residues. Germline assignment: CDR1 MDHEN and CDR2 SYDVKM. V lost 8 bases and J lost 4; bases outside the gene matches: 14. This clonotype was seen repeatedly, ten times or more.

Sample: blood. The clonotype comes from a woman aged 40 to 50 with Graves' ophthalmopathy. The V gene is TRBV28, the J gene TRBJ1-3, with 7 bases aligning to TRBD1. The CDR3 loop is CASVPQGPGAGNTIYF. CDR3 nucleotides: TGTGCCAGCGTTCCACAGGGGCCGGGAGCCGGAAACACCATATATTTT.